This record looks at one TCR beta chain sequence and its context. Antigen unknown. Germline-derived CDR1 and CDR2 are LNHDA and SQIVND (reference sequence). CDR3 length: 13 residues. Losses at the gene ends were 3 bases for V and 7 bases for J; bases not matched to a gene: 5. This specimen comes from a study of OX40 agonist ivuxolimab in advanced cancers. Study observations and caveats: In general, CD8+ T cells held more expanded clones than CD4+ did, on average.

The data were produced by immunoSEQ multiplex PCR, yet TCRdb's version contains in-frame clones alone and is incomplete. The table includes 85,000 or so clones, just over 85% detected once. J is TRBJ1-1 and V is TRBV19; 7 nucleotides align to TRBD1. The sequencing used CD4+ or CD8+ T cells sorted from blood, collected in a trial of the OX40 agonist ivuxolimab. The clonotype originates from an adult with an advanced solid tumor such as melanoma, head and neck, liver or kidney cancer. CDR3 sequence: CASSIPTGIEAFF. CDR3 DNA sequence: TGTGCCAGTAGTATCCCGACAGGGATTGAAGCTTTCTTT.